Sequencing of this T cell receptor (beta chain) was carried out in a study of molecular identifiers for immune sequencing clone quantification. Sorted cell numbers of about 17,000 to 1,000,000, with 10%, 30% or 50% RNA, served as input for naive CD8 libraries. Naive CD8 T cells were sorted as CD8+CD4-CCR7+CD45RA+. This clonotype appeared many times. A single record per CDR3 protein comes from TCRdb applying MiXCR to the PCR reads. The table records about 320,000 distinct CDR3 sequences, about a fifth of them present only once. This receptor was taken from a human donor in good health. Some libraries in this study had Jurkat cell RNA spiked in. The sample consisted of naive CD8+ T cells from blood, with Jurkat cell RNA spiked in. Subset noted: FACS-sorted CD8+CD4-CCR7+CD45RA+ naive T cells.

The CDR3 coding sequence is TGTGCCAGCACCGGACAGGGGATCGCCCCCATATATTTT. Amino acids: CASTGQGIAPIYF. The chain recombines TRBV6-2 or TRBV6-3 with TRBJ1-3, with 9 bases fitting TRBD1. CDR3 length equals 13 residues. V shed 7 bases and J 11 bases; nucleotides not matched to a gene: 9. Germline V lookup: CDR1 MNHEY, CDR2 SVGEGT.